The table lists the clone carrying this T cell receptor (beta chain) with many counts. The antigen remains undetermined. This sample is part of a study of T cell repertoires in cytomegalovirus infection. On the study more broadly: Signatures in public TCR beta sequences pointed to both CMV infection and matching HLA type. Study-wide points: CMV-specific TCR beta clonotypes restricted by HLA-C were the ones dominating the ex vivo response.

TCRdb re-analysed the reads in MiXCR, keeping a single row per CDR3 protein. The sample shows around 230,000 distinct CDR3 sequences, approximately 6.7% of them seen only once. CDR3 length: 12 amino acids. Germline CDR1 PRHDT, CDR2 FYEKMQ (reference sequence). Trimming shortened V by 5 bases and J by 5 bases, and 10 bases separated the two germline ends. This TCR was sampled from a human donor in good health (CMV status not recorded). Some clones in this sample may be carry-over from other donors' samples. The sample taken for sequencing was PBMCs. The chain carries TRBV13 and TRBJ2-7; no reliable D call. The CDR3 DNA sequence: TGTGCCAGCAGCCCCACCGCCCACGAGCAGTACTTC. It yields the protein CASSPTAHEQYF.